The source of this T cell receptor (beta chain) is a study of blood T cell repertoires in COVID-19. Whole-study context: Sites across the United States, Italy and Spain contributed samples from acute and convalescent COVID-19. The analysed material was cDNA or gDNA that came from T cells, B-cell-depleted T cells, or PBMCs.

Germline trimming cut 5 bases from V and 1 base from J; bases unmatched to any gene: 11. From germline, CDR1 is KGHDR and CDR2 SFDVKD. The CDR3 is made up of 18 amino acids. TCRdb's table, derived via immunoSEQ multiplex PCR, lists solely in-frame clones and lacks some. Counted here are 350,000 to 400,000 clones, roughly 90% occurring once; the ten biggest clones make up approximately 1%. Sequenced material: PBMCs or T cells enriched from blood (not recorded which). The genes are TRBV24-1 and TRBJ1-3, with TRBD1 matching 9 bases. This clonotype was obtained from a woman aged 25 to 39 with acute COVID-19. The CDR3 sequence is CATSGGTGKHGSGNTIYF. The CDR3 nucleotides are TGTGCCACCAGTGGGGGGACAGGGAAACATGGATCTGGAAACACCATATATTTT.